This T cell receptor (beta chain) was observed in a study of blood T cell repertoires in COVID-19. Overall study context: Collection of acute and convalescent COVID-19 samples took place in the United States, Italy and Spain. PBMCs, B-cell-depleted T cells, or T cells provided the cDNA or gDNA that made up the material.

Original processing notes: Reference gene primer amplification yielded estimated nucleated cell counts. TCRdb's table, derived via immunoSEQ multiplex PCR, lists solely in-frame clones and lacks some. V, J and clone size are those of that table, while D and trimming were read from the DNA. The sample lists about 140,000 clones; roughly 88% were seen once. The TCR comes from a woman in her fifties or sixties with acute or convalescent COVID-19. The sequenced sample consisted of peripheral blood.

CDR3 bases: TGTGCCAGCAGTGACCTGGACAGGGTGGATCAGCCCCAGCATTTT. It yields the protein CASSDLDRVDQPQHF. V usage is TRBV6-1 and J usage is TRBJ1-5, with TRBD1 identical over 8 bases. Germline trimming cut 3 bases from V and 5 bases from J; bases unmatched to any gene: 6. This CDR3 is built from 15 residues. Germline CDR1 MNHNS, CDR2 SASEGT.